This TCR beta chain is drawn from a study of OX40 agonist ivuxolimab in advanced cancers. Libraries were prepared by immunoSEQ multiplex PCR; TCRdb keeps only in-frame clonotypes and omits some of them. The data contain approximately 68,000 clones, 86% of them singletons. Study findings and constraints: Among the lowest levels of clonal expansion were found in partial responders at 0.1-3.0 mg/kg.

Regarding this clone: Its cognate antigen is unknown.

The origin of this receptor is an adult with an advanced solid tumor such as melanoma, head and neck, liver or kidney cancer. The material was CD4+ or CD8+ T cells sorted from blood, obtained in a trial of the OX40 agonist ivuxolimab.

CDR3 in DNA: TGCAGCGTTGAATGGGGACTTGGGCAGCCCCAGCATTTT. It is translated as CSVEWGLGQPQHF. The V gene is TRBV29-1, the J gene TRBJ1-5; D is possibly TRBD1 (5 bases). The V end lost 2 bases, the J end lost 7 bases, and 12 bases lay between the germline ends. The CDR3 extends over 13 amino acids. CDR1 SQVTM and CDR2 ANQGSEA come from the germline V gene.